Following are 18 T cell receptor beta chains from one sample sequenced in a study of blood T cell repertoires in COVID-19. Produced via immunoSEQ multiplex PCR; TCRdb's table is partial and in-frame only. Of approximately 70,000 clones listed, approximately 88% are singletons. The sequenced sample consisted of peripheral blood. Receptor source: a woman between 45 and 65 years old with acute or convalescent COVID-19.

The chain is built from TRBV9 and TRBJ2-2; possibly TRBD2 for D (6 bases). Germline V gene data show CDR1 as SGDLS and CDR2 as YYNGEE. V was shortened by 4 bases and J by 5 bases, with 15 bases between the two germline ends. The CDR3 sequence is 15 residues long. The DNA for the CDR3 is TGTGCCAGCAGCTCCTATCTTGGGGGGACCGGGGAGCTGTTTTTT. It codes for CASSSYLGGTGELFF. Full variable domain (rest looked up from reference TRBV9 and TRBJ2-2): DSGVTQTPKHLITATGQRVTLRCSPRSGDLSVYWYQQSLDQGLQFLIQYYNGEERAKGNILERFSAQQFPDLHSELNLSSLELGDSALYFCASSSYLGGTGELFFGEGSRLTVL.

V and J are TRBV5-1 and TRBJ1-3, with 11 bases fitting TRBD1. This CDR3 is 17 amino acids long. V dropped 4 bases and J dropped 0; count of bases not matched to a gene: 6. Looked up from germline, CDR1 is SGHRS and CDR2 is YFSETQ. As DNA, the CDR3 is TGCGCCAGCAGCGCCGGACAGGGGGCCGGCTCTGGAAACACCATATATTTT. This gives the protein CASSAGQGAGSGNTIYF.

The chain employs TRBV27 and TRBJ1-6; D call uncertain. The ends were cut back, 4 bases at V and 10 bases at J, with 14 bases in the middle. The CDR3 sequence is 14 residues long. The germline V gene has CDR1 MNHEY and CDR2 SMNVEV (reference sequence). The CDR3 nucleotides are TGTGCCAGCAGTTCCCCAGGAGCGGGATCACCCCTCCACTTT. The encoded protein is CASSSPGAGSPLHF.

This chain joins TRBV5-4 and TRBJ2-7, with TRBD1 identical over 8 bases. This CDR3 has 15 residues. J gave up 4 bases and V 0 bases, and 6 bases lay outside the gene matches. Germline loops: CDR1 SGHNT, CDR2 YYREEE (reference sequence). The CDR3 loop reads CASSLAPGGEYEQYF. CDR3 nucleotide sequence: TGTGCCAGCAGCTTGGCCCCAGGGGGCGAGTACGAGCAGTACTTC.

The chain carries TRBV7-2 and TRBJ1-3; D might be TRBD1 (6 bases). V was cut by 2 bases and J by 16 bases, with 15 bases left in between. The CDR3 has 12 amino acids. Germline CDR1 and CDR2: SGHTA and FQGNSA. The CDR3 nucleotides are TGTGCCAGCAGCTTACAGGACAGAGCGAGGTATTTT. Protein sequence: CASSLQDRARYF.

The CDR3 loop is CASSGGLAGADNEQFF. The CDR3 coding sequence is TGTGCCAGCAGTGGTGGACTAGCGGGAGCCGACAATGAGCAGTTCTTC. The chain has TRBV6-6 and TRBJ2-1; 13 bases line up with TRBD2. V was pared by 5 bases and J by 5 bases, with 6 bases of the junction left unmatched. This CDR3 has 16 residues. Germline assignment: CDR1 MNHNY and CDR2 SVGAGI (reference sequence).

The chain joins TRBV7-9 to TRBJ2-3, with a weak D call TRBD1 (5 bases). The V gene lost 1 base and the J gene lost 0 bases, with 14 bases spanning the gap. The CDR3 is made up of 17 amino acids. CDR1 and CDR2 from the germline V gene are SEHNR and FQNEAQ (reference sequence). CDR3: CASSLGSGARSTDTQYF. The CDR3 DNA is TGTGCCAGCAGCTTAGGAAGTGGGGCGCGGAGCACAGATACGCAGTATTTT. The full variable domain, its missing parts supplied by reference TRBV7-9 and TRBJ2-3, is DTGVSQNPRHKITKRGQNVTFRCDPISEHNRLYWYRQTLGQGPEFLTYFQNEAQLEKSRLLSDRFSAERPKGSFSTLEIQRTEQGDSAMYLCASSLGSGARSTDTQYFGPGTRLTVL.

This chain connects TRBV7-2 to TRBJ2-7; D unresolved. Germline V lookup: CDR1 SGHTA, CDR2 FQGNSA. The CDR3 contains 15 residues. V was shortened by 1 base and J by 1 base, with 11 bases between the two germline ends. The CDR3 reads CASSLGAAKSYEQYF. CDR3 coding DNA: TGTGCCAGCAGCTTAGGTGCGGCCAAATCCTACGAGCAGTACTTC.

The chain combines TRBV6-5 with TRBJ2-1, with a possible D match to TRBD2 (6 bases). The V end was cut by 5 bases, the J end by 0 bases, with 11 bases between. This CDR3 is built from 15 residues. CDR1 and CDR2 (germline): MNHEY, SVGAGI. In nucleotides, the CDR3 is TGTGCCAGCAGTCTTAGCGGAAGCTCCTACAATGAGCAGTTCTTC. Translation: CASSLSGSSYNEQFF.

This sequence joins TRBV11-1 and TRBJ1-2; D is ambiguous. V was clipped by 5 bases and J by 8 bases, with 15 bases between them. Germline CDR1 and CDR2: SGHAT and FQDESV (reference sequence). This CDR3 has 13 residues. CDR3 in DNA: TGTGCCAGCAGCCAGGCCAGGACGGGGGGCTACACCTTC. It specifies CASSQARTGGYTF.

The chain uses TRBV4-2 and TRBJ2-3, with 7 bases that match TRBD2. The J segment lost 6 bases and the V segment lost 0 bases, leaving 6 bases of the junction unmatched. The CDR3 runs 15 residues. Germline values: CDR1 LGHNA, CDR2 YNFKEQ. CDR3 in DNA: TGTGCCAGCAGCCAAGATGAGCGGGGCCTGGATACGCAGTATTTT. This encodes CASSQDERGLDTQYF.

This chain joins TRBV15 and TRBJ2-1; 7 bases agree with TRBD2. V dropped 1 base and J dropped 0; count of bases not matched to a gene: 0. The CDR3 has 15 residues. Germline CDR1 reads LNHNV; CDR2 reads YYDKDF (reference sequence). The CDR3 spells CATSRGGGSYNEQFF. The CDR3 coding sequence is TGTGCCACCAGCAGAGGCGGGGGCTCCTACAATGAGCAGTTCTTC.

The chain carries TRBV25-1 and TRBJ1-5; D gene uncertain. The V gene lost 6 bases and the J gene lost 4 bases, with 10 bases spanning the gap. The CDR3 contains 13 residues. Germline V lookup: CDR1 MGHDK, CDR2 SYGVNS. The CDR3 loop reads CASSDTENQPQHF. The CDR3 region has the DNA TGTGCCAGCAGCGATACAGAGAATCAGCCCCAGCATTTT.

As concerns this clone: A junction boundary mismatches the germline segment, possibly from a read error. Other DNA sequences from this sample encode an identical CDR3 as well. This chain joins TRBV28 and TRBJ1-2, with 9 bases that match TRBD1. Looked up from germline, CDR1 is MDHEN and CDR2 is SYDVKM. The CDR3 length is 15 residues. The CDR3 nucleotides read TGTGCCAGCATTCCCGGGACAGGGACGCGGAATGGCTATACCTTC. Its translation: CASIPGTGTRNGYTF.

The chain carries TRBV28 and TRBJ1-2; TRBD1 is a possible D gene (5 bases). Trimming took 10 bases from V and 4 from J, leaving 16 bases between them. The germline CDR1 and CDR2 sequences are MDHEN and SYDVKM. The CDR3 has 13 amino acids. The CDR3 DNA is TGTGCCACCGAAGACAGCAGAAGCTATGGCTACACCTTC. Translation gives CATEDSRSYGYTF.

The rearrangement links TRBV7-3 to TRBJ2-1; TRBD2 matches at 7 bases. Germline lookup yields CDR1 SGHTA and CDR2 FQGTGA. The CDR3 spans 16 residues. J was trimmed by 3 bases and V by 2 bases; bases with no gene match: 7. The CDR3 DNA sequence: TGTGCCAGCAGCTTATCGGGTGGGAGGGTCTACAATGAGCAGTTCTTC. Translation: CASSLSGGRVYNEQFF.

The chain joins TRBV5-1 to TRBJ1-6; unclear D gene. The V gene lost 0 bases and the J gene lost 9 bases, with 10 bases spanning the gap. Germline loops: CDR1 SGHRS, CDR2 YFSETQ. There are 14 residues in the CDR3. Written as DNA, the CDR3 is TGCGCCAGCAGCTTGGCAACCCAGTCTTCACCCCTCCACTTT. It yields the protein CASSLATQSSPLHF.

The J gene is TRBJ2-1, the V gene TRBV5-4, with 8 bases aligning to TRBD2. With 3 bases clipped from V and 1 base from J, the junction kept 9 bases outside the gene matches. The CDR3 totals 17 residues. Germline V gives CDR1 SGHNT, CDR2 YYREEE (reference sequence). CDR3 bases: TGTGCCAGCAGCTCCTCGGGGGGGGCTACGTCCTACAATGAGCAGTTCTTC. Protein sequence: CASSSSGGATSYNEQFF.